The clone carrying this TCR beta chain appeared many times. Antigen unknown. Time point described: sample taken at primary tumor resection. A total of roughly 72 untreated early-stage non-small cell lung cancer patients served as donors. The data belong to a study of spatial heterogeneity in lung cancer. Whole-study context: There were consistently more beta-chain sequences detected than alpha-chain sequences.

The study, taken as a whole, reports: For expanded intratumoral alpha and beta TCRs, counts tracked tumor mutation counts.

This CDR3 spans 12 amino acids. Germline V gene lookup returns CDR1 DFQATT and CDR2 SNEGSKA (reference sequence). Trimming cost V 3 bases and J 4 bases, with 9 bases left between them. Using its own MiXCR run on the 5' RACE reads, TCRdb lists one record per CDR3 protein. Of 25,000 to 30,000 distinct CDR3 sequences listed, roughly 6.9% are singletons. This receptor was taken from a male donor with early-stage non-small cell lung cancer. This chain uses TRBV20-1 with TRBJ1-2, with TRBD1 as a possible D gene (5 bases). The sequencing used lung tumor tissue, collected at surgery. CDR3 region: CSASQGRYGYTF. The DNA of the CDR3 is TGCAGTGCTAGCCAGGGCCGCTATGGCTACACCTTC.